The rows below give T cell receptor beta chains drawn from one sample of a study of regulatory T cells in long-lasting Graves disease. Using its own MiXCR run on the multiplex PCR reads, TCRdb lists one record per CDR3 protein. This sample has 300,000 to 400,000 distinct CDR3 sequences, with about a sixth found just once. The sample was also linked to a second study, of T cells in Graves' hyperthyroidism and ophthalmopathy.

The sample consisted of peripheral blood mononuclear cells (PBMCs), taken at new diagnosis, from a patient treated with antithyroid drugs. These receptors all come from a man between 40 and 49 years old with Graves disease. CDR3s include the opening cysteine and the closing phenylalanine or tryptophan. The D gene is left open where the match is weak.

>TRBJ2-2|TRBD2|TRBV28
CASSSPSGGAVGELFF
>TRBJ1-5|-|TRBV30
CAWSVRLNQPQHF
>TRBJ1-1|-|TRBV6-1
CASNLGRAGEAFF
>TRBJ2-1|TRBD2|TRBV11-3
CASSSSMSGGNNEQFF
>TRBJ2-3|-|TRBV18
CASSPGLNTDTQYF
>TRBJ1-1|-|TRBV15
CATSRGGSTEAFF
>TRBJ1-4|-|TRBV7-2
CASSVGGADNEKLFF
>TRBJ2-2|-|TRBV2
CALQSNTGELFF
>TRBJ2-5|TRBD2|TRBV28
CASCSLAGGQTQYF
>TRBJ2-3|TRBD1|TRBV30
CAWGPRGRGDTQYF
>TRBJ1-1|-|TRBV24-1
CATSDFGGTEAFF
>TRBJ2-1|TRBD2|TRBV7-6
CASSQEPRTSGGARPFF
>TRBJ1-1|-|TRBV20-1
CSATGNTEAFF
>TRBJ2-1|-|TRBV6-2/TRBV6-3
CASSRVHEQFF
>TRBJ2-5|TRBD1|TRBV9
CASSVAPTGGETQYF
>TRBJ2-1|TRBD1|TRBV24-1
CATSDFRQGARNEQFF
>TRBJ2-1|-|TRBV20-1
CSARGSGHQFF
>TRBJ2-3|-|TRBV6-1
CASSEALLMAGSTDTQYF
>TRBJ1-5|-|TRBV2
CASSQAPVGNQPQHF
>TRBJ2-1|-|TRBV7-8
CASSLTIRQSKFF
>TRBJ1-1|-|TRBV7-9
CASSLFRGAGRTEAFF
>TRBJ2-7|TRBD2|TRBV20-1
CSASSGLDYYEQYF
>TRBJ1-2|-|TRBV20-1
CSARGPRRSNYGYTF
>TRBJ2-2|TRBD1|TRBV27
CAGSRRQGPGELFF
>TRBJ2-3|-|TRBV20-1
CSARGGGTQYF
>TRBJ2-2|-|TRBV7-2
CASSLGRGVGTGELFF
>TRBJ2-7|TRBD1|TRBV4-2
CASSQTFLTGAFSYEQYF
>TRBJ2-3|TRBD2|TRBV6-9
CASTYAGTNTDTQYF
>TRBJ2-1|-|TRBV2
CASSAVNEQFF
>TRBJ1-2|TRBD1|TRBV28
CASSFGQDYGYTF
>TRBJ2-1|TRBD1|TRBV5-6
CASSFRDRDNEQFF
>TRBJ1-6|TRBD1|TRBV28
CASSFPQGGFYNSPLHF
>TRBJ2-2|-|TRBV2
CASSELRHTGELFF
>TRBJ2-3|TRBD1|TRBV6-5
CASSSGTGNIDTQYF
>TRBJ1-5|-|TRBV11-2
CASSLGGHPANQPQHF
>TRBJ1-6|TRBD1|TRBV4-2
CASSQVSGTGRPPLHF
>TRBJ2-3|-|TRBV5-1
CASSLAVRGADTQYF
>TRBJ1-4|-|TRBV10-3
CAISESLATNEKLFF
>TRBJ1-5|-|TRBV30
CAWSVLRGNQPQHF
>TRBJ2-1|-|TRBV20-1
CSANQGGNEQFF
>TRBJ2-1|-|TRBV6-2/TRBV6-3
CASSYWQPSYNEQFF
>TRBJ2-7|-|TRBV5-1
CASSTLGGRTYEQYF
>TRBJ2-1|TRBD1|TRBV7-2
CASSSYRGVTYNEQFF
>TRBJ1-1|-|TRBV18
CASSSWENTETFF